The present T cell receptor (beta chain) was sequenced within a study of cytomegalovirus exposure and HLA in healthy donors. Findings and limits, study-wide: Certain indistinguishable V segments, among them TRBV6-2 and TRBV6-3, were excluded. TCR beta V- and J-gene trimming, according to a later analysis, was linked to a missense DCLRE1C variant.

Worth noting for this clone: Antigen unknown.

CDR1 SGHAT and CDR2 FQDESV come from the germline V gene (reference sequence). V gave up 6 bases and J gave up 7 bases; unmatched junction bases: 7. The CDR3 is 13 residues long. PCR amplification relied on 60 Vbeta primers (plus 13 Jbeta primers). Generated by immunoSEQ multiplex PCR, the TCRdb table keeps only in-frame clones and is missing some. The sample records 250,000 to 350,000 clones, about 66% being singletons. The sample comprised PBMCs. This receptor was obtained from a female donor in good health and CMV-seronegative. This chain connects TRBV11-1 to TRBJ2-7, with 9 bases aligning to TRBD2. The CDR3 DNA follows: TGTGCCAGCAGAGCTGCGGGAGGGCGTGAGCAGTACTTC. This codes for CASRAAGGREQYF. Variable domain in full (rest from reference TRBV11-1 and TRBJ2-7): EAEVAQSPRYKITEKSQAVAFWCDPISGHATLYWYRQILGQGPELLVQFQDESVVDDSQLPKDRFSAERLKGVDSTLKIQPAELGDSAMYLCASRAAGGREQYFGPGTRLTVT.